The 32 T cell receptor beta chains below all came from one sample that was sequenced in a study of blood T cell repertoires in COVID-19. Some clones are missing from TCRdb's copy, which holds only in-frame ones; the method was immunoSEQ multiplex PCR. This sample yields around 62,000 clones, of which 75% to 85% are seen a single time; roughly 24% belongs to the top ten. The sample taken for sequencing was peripheral blood. Source of these receptors: a man between 45 and 60 years old with acute or convalescent COVID-19.

The chain employs TRBV29-1 and TRBJ1-2; a weak D match, TRBD1 (6 bases). Germline lookup yields CDR1 SQVTM and CDR2 ANQGSEA. This CDR3 is built from 11 residues. Trimming shortened V by 4 bases and J by 3 bases, and 6 bases separated the two germline ends. CDR3 sequence (DNA): TGCAGCGTTGGACAGGACTATGGCTACACCTTC. Its protein product is CSVGQDYGYTF.

This chain joins TRBV6-6 and TRBJ1-5, with D tentatively TRBD1 (5 bases). CDR1 is MNHNY, CDR2 SVGAGI, per germline (reference sequence). The CDR3 is 15 residues long. V shed 6 bases and J shed 0 bases, with 12 bases lying between them. In DNA, the CDR3 is TGTGCCAGCAGGCCCCAACAGGTTAGCAATCAGCCCCAGCATTTT. Translating gives CASRPQQVSNQPQHF.

The chain links TRBV11-1 to TRBJ2-7, with 15 bases aligning to TRBD2. The CDR3 has 16 residues. The V gene's germline CDR1 is SGHAT and CDR2 FQDESV (reference sequence). After removal of 5 bases from V and 2 bases from J, the junction contained 4 bases not matched to a gene. CDR3: CASSGGLAGGPYEQYF. The DNA of the CDR3 is TGTGCCAGCAGCGGCGGACTAGCGGGGGGGCCCTACGAGCAGTACTTC.

This chain joins TRBV3-1 (or the pseudogene TRBV3-2) and TRBJ2-5, with TRBD2 identical over 7 bases. The V and J ends lost 5 bases and 4 bases, in that order; junction bases with no gene match: 13. This CDR3 spans 16 amino acids. Germline CDR1 is LGHDT and CDR2 is YNNKEL (reference sequence). The CDR3, as DNA: TGTGCCAGCAGCACGGGGGGAAGGGGTTCAGGAGAGACCCAGTACTTC. The encoded protein is CASSTGGRGSGETQYF.

The rearrangement links TRBV5-4 to TRBJ2-3, with TRBD1 identical over 7 bases. The germline V gene has CDR1 SGHNT and CDR2 YYREEE (reference sequence). The trim removed 3 bases at V and 2 bases at J, leaving 3 bases unmatched. The CDR3 has 14 residues. The CDR3 bases are TGTGCCAGCAGCTCCGACAGGGCCACAGATACGCAGTATTTT. As protein: CASSSDRATDTQYF.

This clone was seen ten or more times. This chain connects TRBV14 to TRBJ1-6; the D is unclear. The V end was cut by 1 base, the J end by 6 bases, with 10 bases between. The V gene's germline CDR1 is SGHDN and CDR2 FVKESK. There are 15 residues in the CDR3. CDR3 residues: CASSQALNSNSPLHF. CDR3 in DNA: TGTGCCAGCAGCCAAGCCCTAAATAGTAATTCACCCCTCCACTTT. Using reference TRBV14 and TRBJ1-6 for the parts outside the CDR3, the full variable domain is EAGVTQFPSHSVIEKGQTVTLRCDPISGHDNLYWYRRVMGKEIKFLLHFVKESKQDESGMPNNRFLAERTGGTYSTLKVQPAELEDSGVYFCASSQALNSNSPLHFGNGTRLTVT.

The gene calls are TRBV10-3 and TRBJ2-3; unclear D gene. This CDR3 is built from 13 residues. The V gene's germline CDR1 is ENHRY and CDR2 SYGVKD. Trimming shortened V by 10 bases and J by 5 bases, and 16 bases separated the two germline ends. The CDR3 DNA reads TGTGCCACCGTCCAAGACCCAGGAGATACGCAGTATTTT. Translating it yields CATVQDPGDTQYF.

CDR3 nucleotide sequence: TGCGCCAGCAGCCTTCGACAGGGGAGCGAGCAGTACTTC. Amino acids: CASSLRQGSEQYF. The chain couples TRBV5-1 to TRBJ2-7; 8 bases match TRBD1. Losses at the gene ends were 4 bases for V and 6 bases for J; bases not matched to a gene: 6. The CDR3 contains 13 residues. Per the germline V gene, CDR1 is SGHRS and CDR2 is YFSETQ.

This clone showed up just once. The chain has TRBV2 and TRBJ1-3, with 8 bases matching TRBD1. J gave up 3 bases and V 5 bases, and 6 bases lay outside the gene matches. CDR3 length equals 15 residues. Germline lookup yields CDR1 SNHLY and CDR2 FYNNEI. The CDR3 sequence is CASSPQGAYGNTIYF. The DNA for the CDR3 is TGTGCCAGCAGTCCCCAGGGGGCTTATGGAAACACCATATATTTT.

The chain joins TRBV14 to TRBJ1-3; D is undetermined. The germline gives CDR1 SGHDN, CDR2 FVKESK. V was cut by 4 bases and J by 1 base, with 11 bases left in between. This CDR3 comprises 15 residues. Here the CDR3 DNA reads TGTGCCAGCAGCCCCGGACTAATTTCTGGAAACACCATATATTTT. Residues: CASSPGLISGNTIYF. Drawing the rest from reference TRBV14 and TRBJ1-3, the complete variable domain is EAGVTQFPSHSVIEKGQTVTLRCDPISGHDNLYWYRRVMGKEIKFLLHFVKESKQDESGMPNNRFLAERTGGTYSTLKVQPAELEDSGVYFCASSPGLISGNTIYFGEGSWLTVV.

This chain joins TRBV30 and TRBJ1-4, with D possibly TRBD1 on 5 matching bases. Trimming stripped 0 bases from V and 5 bases from J, with 10 bases between. This CDR3 has 14 amino acids. Germline V gene lookup returns CDR1 GTSNPN and CDR2 SVGIG (reference sequence). The CDR3 DNA sequence: TGTGCCTGGAGTGTAGGGACTTCCAATGAAAAACTGTTTTTT. Translated: CAWSVGTSNEKLFF.

V gene TRBV4-1 combines with J gene TRBJ1-2; no firm D call. Trimming took 1 base from V and 3 from J, leaving 15 bases between them. This CDR3 region has 16 residues. Germline CDR1 reads MGHRA; CDR2 reads YSYEKL. The CDR3 nucleotides read TGCGCCAGCAGCCAAGGGGAGGTTCCTGGGGACTATGGCTACACCTTC. Encoded protein: CASSQGEVPGDYGYTF.

The chain links TRBV18 to TRBJ2-3; 8 bases are a match to TRBD2. The junction had 10 bases not matched to a gene; V was cut back by 8 bases and J by 6 bases. This CDR3 is built from 14 residues. Germline V lookup: CDR1 KGHSH, CDR2 LQKENI. The CDR3 DNA reads as TGTGCCAGCACGACCGGGACTAGGTGGGATACGCAGTATTTT. Residues: CASTTGTRWDTQYF.

The V gene is TRBV3-1 (or the pseudogene TRBV3-2), the J gene TRBJ1-2; 7 bases fit TRBD1. CDR1 is LGHDT, CDR2 YNNKEL, per germline (reference sequence). The ends lost 4 bases at V and 4 bases at J; junction bases unmatched: 9. This CDR3 is built from 15 residues. CDR3 nucleotides: TGTGCCAGCAGCCGGGGACAGCCGGAGGCCTATGGCTACACCTTC. It yields the protein CASSRGQPEAYGYTF.

V gene TRBV24-1 combines with J gene TRBJ2-1, with a tentative D call TRBD1 (6 bases). This CDR3 comprises 11 residues. The V and J ends lost 7 bases and 15 bases respectively, with 15 bases between them. Germline lookup yields CDR1 KGHDR and CDR2 SFDVKD. The CDR3 protein is CATSVGAIRFF. The CDR3 bases are TGTGCCACCAGCGTGGGGGCGATAAGGTTCTTC.

The J gene is TRBJ2-5, the V gene TRBV9; D uncertain. V was shortened by 0 bases and J by 8 bases, with 17 bases between the two germline ends. Germline CDR1 SGDLS, CDR2 YYNGEE. The CDR3 runs to 15 residues. The CDR3 DNA follows: TGTGCCAGCAGCGTAGACGTTGTGACTTATGGCACCCAGTACTTC. As protein: CASSVDVVTYGTQYF.

V usage is TRBV29-1 and J usage is TRBJ2-7, with TRBD2 identical over 9 bases. The CDR3 runs to 13 residues. V trimming: 1 base; J trimming: 7 bases; junction bases outside the gene matches: 5. The V gene's germline CDR1 is SQVTM and CDR2 ANQGSEA. CDR3 loop: CSVEVSGGLEQYF. In DNA form, the CDR3 reads TGCAGCGTTGAAGTTAGCGGGGGCTTGGAGCAGTACTTC.

This clone was seen more than once but under ten times. The CDR3 bases are TGTGCCAGCAGCTTGGACGGGTTACTAAATGAAAAACTGTTTTTT. The encoded protein is CASSLDGLLNEKLFF. V gene TRBV5-4 combines with J gene TRBJ1-4, with D unclear. The CDR3 runs 15 residues. The germline CDR1 and CDR2 sequences are SGHNT and YYREEE (reference sequence). The V end lost 0 bases, the J end lost 5 bases, and 11 bases lay between the germline ends.

This clone was picked up a small number of times. This chain links TRBV27 with TRBJ1-2; 8 bases agree with TRBD1. The CDR3 length is 13 residues. Trimming removed 5 bases from V and 8 bases from J; junction bases left unmatched: 7. Germline CDR1 and CDR2: MNHEY and SMNVEV (reference sequence). CDR3 amino acids: CASSPGQGGGYTF. DNA of the CDR3: TGTGCCAGCAGTCCAGGACAGGGAGGGGGCTACACCTTC.

Details on this clone: Different DNA sequences within this sample yield the same CDR3. The chain joins TRBV2 to TRBJ1-2; 7 nucleotides line up with TRBD1. V lost 1 base to trimming and J lost 4 bases; unmatched junction nucleotides: 6. The length of the CDR3 is 15 residues. CDR1 SNHLY and CDR2 FYNNEI come from the germline V gene. The CDR3 protein is CASSEGGGAGYGYTF. The CDR3 DNA sequence: TGTGCCAGCAGTGAAGGAGGGGGCGCTGGCTATGGCTACACCTTC.

The genes are TRBV4-2 and TRBJ1-5; D possibly corresponds to TRBD1 (6 bases). This CDR3 has 14 amino acids. From germline, CDR1 is LGHNA and CDR2 YNFKEQ. With 5 bases removed from V and 1 base from J, the gap between germline ends came to 9 bases. For the CDR3, the DNA is TGTGCCAGCAGCACCGGACAGAGCAATCAGCCCCAGCATTTT. Its translation is CASSTGQSNQPQHF.

The chain links TRBV4-1 to TRBJ1-4; 11 positions agree with TRBD1. With V trimmed by 1 base and J by 7 bases, 2 bases remained unmatched. The CDR3 extends over 15 amino acids. The germline V gene has CDR1 MGHRA and CDR2 YSYEKL. The CDR3 loop is CASSQAGTGGEKLFF. The CDR3, as DNA: TGCGCCAGCAGCCAAGCCGGGACAGGGGGTGAAAAACTGTTTTTT.

The chain recombines TRBV3-1 (or the pseudogene TRBV3-2) with TRBJ1-2; D might be TRBD1 (5 bases). The CDR3 totals 14 residues. The V gene's germline CDR1 is LGHDT and CDR2 YNNKEL (reference sequence). V shed 4 bases and J shed 2 bases, with 11 bases lying between them. The CDR3 sequence: CASSPGRANYGYTF. As DNA, the CDR3 is TGTGCCAGCAGCCCGGGCAGGGCCAACTATGGCTACACCTTC.

This chain links TRBV21-1 with TRBJ2-5; the D segment call TRBD1 is taken from the table without a DNA check. TRBV21-1 is a documented pseudogene. The length of the CDR3 is 17 residues. The CDR3 DNA sequence: TGTGCCAGCAGCAAAGAAGTAGAACAGGGGGCTGGAGAGACCCAGTACTTC. It specifies CASSKEVEQGAGETQYF.

This chain uses TRBV5-1 with TRBJ2-2, with D possibly TRBD2 on 5 matching bases. The ends were cut back, 0 bases at V and 4 bases at J, with 16 bases in the middle. The CDR3 runs 17 residues. Germline-derived CDR1 and CDR2 are SGHRS and YFSETQ. DNA of the CDR3: TGCGCCAGCAGCTTGGTAAAGACTCGGGATTTCACCGGGGAGCTGTTTTTT. This codes for CASSLVKTRDFTGELFF.

The rearrangement links TRBV5-1 to TRBJ2-2; TRBD1 matches 9 bases. Germline trimming cut 0 bases from V and 1 base from J; bases unmatched to any gene: 1. Per germline, CDR1 SGHRS and CDR2 YFSETQ. This CDR3 has 16 amino acids. CDR3: CASSLGDRVNTGELFF. Here the CDR3 DNA reads TGCGCCAGCAGCTTGGGGGACAGGGTGAACACCGGGGAGCTGTTTTTT. Filled out from reference TRBV5-1 and TRBJ2-2, the complete variable domain reads KAGVTQTPRYLIKTRGQQVTLSCSPISGHRSVSWYQQTPGQGLQFLFEYFSETQRNKGNFPGRFSGRQFSNSRSEMNVSTLELGDSALYLCASSLGDRVNTGELFFGEGSRLTVL.

The gene calls are TRBV6-4 and TRBJ2-2, with 8 bases lining up with TRBD2. Germline lookup yields CDR1 MRHNA and CDR2 SNTAGT. CDR3 size: 16 residues. With V trimmed by 2 bases and J by 1 base, 3 bases remained unmatched. The CDR3 reads CASSDLAGGNTGELFF. For the CDR3, the DNA is TGTGCCAGCAGTGACCTTGCGGGGGGGAACACCGGGGAGCTGTTTTTT.

On this clone: This CDR3 is also generated by other DNA sequences in the sample. This chain links TRBV5-4 with TRBJ2-3, with 9 positions matching TRBD2. This CDR3 has 16 residues. Trimming at V came to 0 bases and at J to 3 bases, leaving 5 bases not matched to a gene. Germline values: CDR1 SGHNT, CDR2 YYREEE (reference sequence). The CDR3 region is CASSLVSGGDTDTQYF. CDR3 bases: TGTGCCAGCAGCTTGGTTAGCGGGGGTGATACAGATACGCAGTATTTT.

The V and J genes are TRBV5-1 and TRBJ2-7; D is perhaps TRBD2 (5 bases). The germline V and J ends were trimmed by 3 bases and 0 bases, with 13 bases remaining between them. Germline values: CDR1 SGHRS, CDR2 YFSETQ. There are 15 residues in the CDR3. CDR3 bases: TGCGCCAGCAGCTACGTATCGGGGAGCTCCTACGAGCAGTACTTC. Protein: CASSYVSGSSYEQYF.

This chain uses TRBV27 with TRBJ1-6; no clear D. The length of the CDR3 is 18 residues. Germline values: CDR1 MNHEY, CDR2 SMNVEV (reference sequence). Between the trimmed V and J ends, which lost 6 bases and 3 bases, there was a span of 21 bases. The CDR3: CASSPRGSPLFYNSPLHF. The CDR3 region has the DNA TGTGCCAGCAGCCCACGGGGTTCCCCACTATTCTATAATTCACCCCTCCACTTT.

The gene calls are TRBV19 and TRBJ2-1, with no clear D. This CDR3 contains 15 residues. V was pared by 1 base and J by 7 bases, with 14 bases between. CDR1 and CDR2 (germline): LNHDA, SQIVND (reference sequence). CDR3 nucleotides: TGTGCCAGTAGTATAGGGGTATTGGGCCGGAATGAGCAGTTCTTC. Translation: CASSIGVLGRNEQFF.

The CDR3 is CASGGRGLNDQPQHF. The DNA of the CDR3 is TGTGCCAGTGGGGGTAGGGGGCTTAACGATCAGCCCCAGCATTTT. The rearrangement links TRBV6-5 to TRBJ1-5, with 7 bases fitting TRBD1. Germline assignment: CDR1 MNHEY and CDR2 SVGAGI. V lost 9 bases to trimming and J lost 5 bases; unmatched junction nucleotides: 13. The CDR3 is made up of 15 amino acids.